A single sample is the source of the 29 T cell receptor beta chains below, sequenced in a study of post-analysis software for immune sequencing data. Study-level points and caveats: TRBV5-6, TRBV5-1 and TRBV20-1 were among a handful of TRBV segments more frequent in patients than controls.

Unique molecular identifiers featured in each of the TCR beta cDNA libraries. Each CDR3 protein is one row after TCRdb ran MiXCR on the PCR reads. The sample has hundreds of thousands of distinct CDR3 sequences; approximately 53% are singletons. No antigen has been identified for these receptors. Sequenced sample: blood. Receptor source: a girl aged 5 to 17 with multiple sclerosis.

This clonotype was recorded many times. This chain joins TRBV20-1 and TRBJ2-1; 13 bases line up with TRBD2. V lost 3 bases to trimming and J lost 10 bases; unmatched junction nucleotides: 6. The CDR3 covers 14 residues. The germline CDR1 and CDR2 sequences are DFQATT and SNEGSKA (reference sequence). Here the CDR3 DNA reads TGCAGTGCTAGGGGACTAGCGGGGACTCAGGAGCAGTTCTTC. It codes for CSARGLAGTQEQFF.

The V gene is TRBV5-1, the J gene TRBJ1-1; D uncertain. The V end was cut by 0 bases, the J end by 9 bases, with 9 bases between. Germline lookup yields CDR1 SGHRS and CDR2 YFSETQ. CDR3 length: 12 residues. The chain's CDR3 is CASSLATGQAFF. The DNA for the CDR3 is TGCGCCAGCAGCTTGGCCACTGGGCAAGCTTTCTTT.

This clonotype was counted only a few times. The V and J genes are TRBV25-1 and TRBJ2-1; 8 bases agree with TRBD2. The V and J ends lost 4 bases and 0 bases, in that order; junction bases with no gene match: 5. The CDR3 runs 16 residues. CDR1 is MGHDK, CDR2 SYGVNS, per germline. The CDR3 reads CASSASGFSSYNEQFF. In DNA, the CDR3 is TGTGCCAGCAGTGCTAGCGGGTTTAGCTCCTACAATGAGCAGTTCTTC.

The rearrangement uses TRBV11-2 and TRBJ2-3, with D tentatively TRBD1 or TRBD2 (5 bases each). The V end was cut by 5 bases, the J end by 3 bases, with 24 bases between. Germline loops: CDR1 SGHAT, CDR2 FQNNGV. The CDR3 runs 18 residues. The DNA for the CDR3 is TGTGCCAGCAGCACCCGAATCCGGGACCGCGAGGAGACAGATACGCAGTATTTT. Protein product: CASSTRIRDREETDTQYF.

The genes are TRBV6-1 and TRBJ2-3; 8 nucleotides line up with TRBD1. This CDR3 has 14 residues. CDR1 MNHNS and CDR2 SASEGT come from the germline V gene. The J segment lost 5 bases and the V segment lost 6 bases, leaving 7 bases of the junction unmatched. CDR3 nucleotides: TGTGCCAGCAGCTGGACAGGGACAGGAGATACGCAGTATTTT. Amino acids: CASSWTGTGDTQYF.

The J gene is TRBJ2-2, the V gene TRBV20-1; 7 bases fit TRBD2. Unmatched junction bases numbered 11, after V lost 0 bases and J lost 1 base. Germline CDR1 reads DFQATT; CDR2 reads SNEGSKA (reference sequence). The CDR3 has 18 amino acids. The CDR3 DNA sequence: TGCAGTGCTAGAGATCCTCTAGCGGTAGTTCAGAACACCGGGGAGCTGTTTTTT. It specifies CSARDPLAVVQNTGELFF.

This clonotype has a handful of counts. The gene calls are TRBV20-1 and TRBJ2-7; TRBD2 aligns across 12 bases. Germline V gene data show CDR1 as DFQATT and CDR2 as SNEGSKA (reference sequence). This CDR3 region has 15 residues. Losses at the gene ends were 2 bases for V and 5 bases for J; bases not matched to a gene: 7. This CDR3 is CSARTLAGGSHEQYF. In DNA form, the CDR3 reads TGCAGTGCTAGAACCCTAGCGGGAGGGTCCCACGAGCAGTACTTC.

Only one count was recorded for this clonotype. The chain has TRBV20-1 and TRBJ2-7, with D perhaps TRBD1 or TRBD2 (6 bases each). CDR3 size: 15 residues. V was trimmed by 5 bases and J by 7 bases, leaving 24 bases between them. Per germline, CDR1 DFQATT and CDR2 SNEGSKA (reference sequence). CDR3 nucleotides: TGCAGTGCTCAGAAGGAGGAGGGGGTGCCTGAAGAGCAGTACTTC. It codes for CSAQKEEGVPEEQYF.

This chain links TRBV12-3 or TRBV12-4 with TRBJ2-6, with D possibly TRBD1 on 5 matching bases. The CDR3 is 18 residues long. Trimming cost V 5 bases and J 0 bases, with 17 bases left between them. CDR3 sequence reads: CASSPTGHRVSGANVLTF. The CDR3 bases are TGTGCCAGCAGTCCAACTGGACATAGAGTCTCTGGGGCCAACGTCCTGACTTTC.

The chain couples TRBV29-1 to TRBJ2-4, with 12 bases identical to TRBD1. Germline CDR1 reads SQVTM; CDR2 reads ANQGSEA. Trimming at V came to 7 bases and at J to 0 bases, leaving 10 bases not matched to a gene. The CDR3 loop spans 17 amino acids. The CDR3 region is CSALGQGASLAKNIQYF. In nucleotides, the CDR3 is TGCAGCGCCCTGGGACAGGGGGCCTCTTTAGCCAAAAACATTCAGTACTTC.

The chain carries TRBV10-3 and TRBJ2-7, with TRBD1 identical over 9 bases. This CDR3 comprises 14 residues. V gave up 4 bases and J gave up 0 bases; unmatched junction bases: 1. Germline assignment: CDR1 ENHRY and CDR2 SYGVKD. CDR3 sequence (DNA): TGTGCCATCAGTGGGGACAGGGCCTCCTACGAGCAGTACTTC. Encoded protein: CAISGDRASYEQYF.

Only a few counts were recorded for this clonotype. This chain links TRBV20-1 with TRBJ2-1, with 10 bases identical to TRBD2. Germline CDR1 DFQATT, CDR2 SNEGSKA (reference sequence). After removal of 5 bases from V and 3 bases from J, the junction contained 4 bases not matched to a gene. The CDR3 runs to 14 residues. CDR3 in amino acids: CSAQRTSGYNEQFF. In DNA form, the CDR3 reads TGCAGTGCTCAACGGACTAGCGGCTACAATGAGCAGTTCTTC.

The V gene is TRBV6-2 or TRBV6-3, the J gene TRBJ2-1, with 7 nucleotides matching TRBD2. The germline V gene has CDR1 MNHEY and CDR2 SVGEGT. Trimming removed 2 bases from V and 13 bases from J; junction bases left unmatched: 5. This CDR3 is 12 amino acids long. The CDR3 coding sequence is TGTGCCAGCAGTTACGGACCTAGCGGACAGTTCTTC. Translating it yields CASSYGPSGQFF.

This clonotype was counted between two and nine times. The CDR3 DNA is TGCAGCGTTGAAGAGACAGGATTCTATGGCTACACCTTC. Translation: CSVEETGFYGYTF. V gene TRBV29-1 combines with J gene TRBJ1-2; possible D gene TRBD1, 6 bases. V dropped 0 bases and J dropped 4 bases, with 9 bases sitting between them. The CDR3 totals 13 residues. Germline CDR1 reads SQVTM; CDR2 reads ANQGSEA.

This clonotype was recorded only once. V usage is TRBV5-1 and J usage is TRBJ2-1; 9 bases are a match to TRBD2. CDR3 size: 16 residues. CDR1 and CDR2 from the germline V gene are SGHRS and YFSETQ. The ends lost 1 base at V and 2 bases at J; junction bases unmatched: 4. CDR3 residues: CASSLRSSGTYNEQFF. In DNA, the CDR3 is TGCGCCAGCAGCTTGCGATCTAGCGGGACCTACAATGAGCAGTTCTTC.

The CDR3 coding sequence is TGTGCCAGCAGCCTAGGGCTGTTAGGTGGACAGGGACACGACGAGCAGTACTTC. The encoded protein is CASSLGLLGGQGHDEQYF. The chain joins TRBV7-6 to TRBJ2-5, with 8 bases fitting TRBD1. The last part of the DNA fits TRBJ2-7 better; the J call may be wrong. This CDR3 is built from 18 residues. CDR1 SGHVS and CDR2 FNYEAQ come from the germline V gene.

The DNA for the CDR3 is TGCAGTGCTAGAGATCTAGCGGGGGGGCAAGAGACCCAGTACTTC. Its translation is CSARDLAGGQETQYF. The chain carries TRBV20-1 and TRBJ2-5, with 12 bases identical to TRBD2. CDR3 length: 15 amino acids. The junction had 1 base not matched to a gene; V was cut back by 0 bases and J by 2 bases. Per germline, CDR1 DFQATT and CDR2 SNEGSKA (reference sequence).

J is TRBJ2-7 and V is TRBV6-5, with D unresolved. V was pared by 10 bases and J by 7 bases, with 8 bases between. The CDR3 runs 9 residues. Germline assignment: CDR1 MNHEY and CDR2 SVGAGI. For the CDR3, the DNA is TGTGCCACCTCGTGGGAGCAGTACTTC. Translating gives CATSWEQYF.

The chain combines TRBV20-1 with TRBJ2-5; a possible D gene is TRBD1 (5 bases). The J call may be faulty, since TRBJ2-7 better matches the DNA end. Germline CDR1 and CDR2: DFQATT and SNEGSKA (reference sequence). The CDR3 extends over 12 amino acids. CDR3 sequence reads: CSAGSRVHEQYF. Written as DNA, the CDR3 is TGCAGTGCTGGAAGCAGGGTCCACGAGCAGTACTTC.

A few counts support this clonotype. This sequence joins TRBV29-1 and TRBJ2-1, with D perhaps matching TRBD1 (6 bases). Deletions cut 7 bases from V and 0 bases from J, with 10 bases between. The CDR3 length is 13 residues. Germline CDR1 and CDR2: SQVTM and ANQGSEA. CDR3 nucleotides: TGCAGCGCCCCCAGGGGCTCCTACAATGAGCAGTTCTTC. Protein product: CSAPRGSYNEQFF.

The chain links TRBV6-5 to TRBJ2-7; possible D gene TRBD1, 6 bases. Germline CDR1 MNHEY, CDR2 SVGAGI. The CDR3 has 13 residues. The CDR3 here is CVTQGPISYEQYF. Written as DNA, the CDR3 is TGTGTTACACAGGGACCCATATCCTACGAGCAGTACTTC.

The genes are TRBV10-3 and TRBJ2-1; 10 bases are shared with TRBD1. Germline V gene data show CDR1 as ENHRY and CDR2 as SYGVKD. The CDR3 sequence is 15 residues long. Trimming removed 5 bases from V and 8 bases from J; junction bases left unmatched: 9. The CDR3 region is CAISSRDRGGDEQFF. The CDR3 DNA sequence: TGTGCCATCAGTTCCAGGGACAGGGGAGGCGATGAGCAGTTCTTC.

This clonotype came up a few times. This chain connects TRBV20-1 to TRBJ2-3; weak D call: TRBD2 (6 bases). CDR3 length: 14 residues. The V gene lost 6 bases and the J gene lost 2 bases, with 15 bases spanning the gap. Germline CDR1 and CDR2: DFQATT and SNEGSKA (reference sequence). CDR3: CSAPEAGPTDTQYF. CDR3 sequence (DNA): TGCAGTGCCCCCGAGGCGGGACCCACAGATACGCAGTATTTT.

This CDR3 reads CASSTGQGGSGANVLTF. Written as DNA, the CDR3 is TGCGCCAGCTCAACGGGACAGGGGGGCTCTGGGGCCAACGTCCTGACTTTC. The chain carries TRBV5-1 and TRBJ2-6, with TRBD1 identical over 11 bases. Trimming cost V 7 bases and J 0 bases; bases outside gene matches: 6. The CDR3 is 17 residues long. From germline, CDR1 is SGHRS and CDR2 YFSETQ. Drawing the rest from reference TRBV5-1 and TRBJ2-6, the complete variable domain is KAGVTQTPRYLIKTRGQQVTLSCSPISGHRSVSWYQQTPGQGLQFLFEYFSETQRNKGNFPGRFSGRQFSNSRSEMNVSTLELGDSALYLCASSTGQGGSGANVLTFGAGSRLTVL.

This clonotype has only a few counts. The chain carries TRBV5-1 and TRBJ2-5; 7 nucleotides match TRBD1. This CDR3 spans 17 amino acids. V dropped 0 bases and J dropped 5; count of bases not matched to a gene: 13. The germline gives CDR1 SGHRS, CDR2 YFSETQ. The CDR3 nucleotides are TGCGCCAGCAGCTTGGTACCGGGACAGACAAAGTCGGAGACCCAGTACTTC. It specifies CASSLVPGQTKSETQYF.

The V gene is TRBV20-1, the J gene TRBJ1-5; 10 bases map to TRBD1. Germline V lookup: CDR1 DFQATT, CDR2 SNEGSKA (reference sequence). V trimming: 0 bases; J trimming: 7 bases; junction bases outside the gene matches: 3. The length of the CDR3 is 14 residues. CDR3 sequence (DNA): TGCAGTGCTAGAGAAGGACAGGGGGTCCAGCCCCAGCATTTT. The encoded protein is CSAREGQGVQPQHF.

The chain carries TRBV7-9 and TRBJ2-1, with D perhaps matching TRBD1 (6 bases). The CDR3 runs to 15 residues. The V and J ends lost 1 base and 8 bases respectively, with 15 bases between them. Per germline, CDR1 SEHNR and CDR2 FQNEAQ (reference sequence). The CDR3 coding sequence is TGTGCCAGCAGCTTAGAGGCAGGGGTTAAGGATGAGCAGTTCTTC. Protein sequence: CASSLEAGVKDEQFF.

This clonotype was found a few times. The CDR3 is CSARTGADYGYTF. In DNA, the CDR3 is TGCAGTGCAAGGACAGGGGCAGACTATGGCTACACCTTC. The chain joins TRBV20-1 to TRBJ1-2; 9 bases line up with TRBD1. Per germline, CDR1 DFQATT and CDR2 SNEGSKA (reference sequence). With 6 bases clipped from V and 3 bases from J, the junction kept 5 bases outside the gene matches. The CDR3 length is 13 residues.

The chain has TRBV27 and TRBJ2-7; no clear D gene. V lost 8 bases, J lost 10 bases, and 9 bases lay in between. Germline-derived CDR1 and CDR2 are MNHEY and SMNVEV (reference sequence). This CDR3 has 9 residues. The CDR3 spells CASREAQYF. The CDR3 DNA reads as TGTGCCAGCCGCGAGGCCCAGTACTTC.